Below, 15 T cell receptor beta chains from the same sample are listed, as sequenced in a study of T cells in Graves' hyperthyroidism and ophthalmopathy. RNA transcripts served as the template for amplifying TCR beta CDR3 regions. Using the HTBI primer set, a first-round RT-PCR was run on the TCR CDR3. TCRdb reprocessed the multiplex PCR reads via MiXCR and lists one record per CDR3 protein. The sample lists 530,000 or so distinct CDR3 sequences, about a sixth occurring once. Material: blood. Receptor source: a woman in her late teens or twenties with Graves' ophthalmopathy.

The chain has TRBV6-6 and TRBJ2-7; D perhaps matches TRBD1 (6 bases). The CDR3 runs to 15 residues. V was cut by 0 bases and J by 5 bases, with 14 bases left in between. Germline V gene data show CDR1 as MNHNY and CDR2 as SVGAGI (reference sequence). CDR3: CASSYSKQGSNEQYF. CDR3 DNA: TGTGCCAGCAGTTACTCTAAACAGGGCAGTAACGAGCAGTACTTC.

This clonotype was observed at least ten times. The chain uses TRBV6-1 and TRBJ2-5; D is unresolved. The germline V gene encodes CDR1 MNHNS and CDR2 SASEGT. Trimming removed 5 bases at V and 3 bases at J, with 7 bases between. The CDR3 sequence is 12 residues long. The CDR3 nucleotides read TGTGCCAGCAGTATGATCGAAGAGACCCAGTACTTC. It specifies CASSMIEETQYF.

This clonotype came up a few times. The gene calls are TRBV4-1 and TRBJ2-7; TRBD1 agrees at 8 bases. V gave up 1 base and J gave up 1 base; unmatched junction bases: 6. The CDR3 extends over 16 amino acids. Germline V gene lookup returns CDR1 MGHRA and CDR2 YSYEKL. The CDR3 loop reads CASSQVGRDRSYEQYF. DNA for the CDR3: TGCGCCAGCAGCCAAGTAGGCAGGGACAGGTCCTACGAGCAGTACTTC.

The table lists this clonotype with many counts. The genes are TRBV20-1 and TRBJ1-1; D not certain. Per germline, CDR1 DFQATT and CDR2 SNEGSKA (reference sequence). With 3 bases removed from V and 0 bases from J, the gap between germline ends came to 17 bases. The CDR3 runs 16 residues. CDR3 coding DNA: TGCAGTGCTAGTCAAGGGCTTCTTTCCATGAACACTGAAGCTTTCTTT. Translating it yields CSASQGLLSMNTEAFF.

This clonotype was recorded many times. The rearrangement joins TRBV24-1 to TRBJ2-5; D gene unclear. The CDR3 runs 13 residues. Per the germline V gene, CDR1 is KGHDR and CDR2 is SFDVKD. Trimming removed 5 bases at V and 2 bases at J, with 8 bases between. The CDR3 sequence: CATSARSQETQYF. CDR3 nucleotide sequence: TGTGCCACCAGTGCCCGGAGTCAAGAGACCCAGTACTTC.

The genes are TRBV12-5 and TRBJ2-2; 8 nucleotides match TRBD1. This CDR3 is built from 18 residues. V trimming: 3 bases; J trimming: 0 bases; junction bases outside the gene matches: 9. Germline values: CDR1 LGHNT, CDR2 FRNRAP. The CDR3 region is CASGFAAPGQANTGELFF. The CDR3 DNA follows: TGTGCTAGTGGTTTCGCCGCTCCGGGACAGGCGAACACCGGGGAGCTGTTTTTT.

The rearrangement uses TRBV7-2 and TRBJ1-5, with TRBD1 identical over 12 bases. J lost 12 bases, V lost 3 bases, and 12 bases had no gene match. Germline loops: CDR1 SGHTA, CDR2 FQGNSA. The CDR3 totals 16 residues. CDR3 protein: CASSLGPGQGAKLQHF. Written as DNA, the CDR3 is TGTGCCAGCAGCTTGGGGCCGGGACAGGGGGCGAAGCTCCAGCATTTT.

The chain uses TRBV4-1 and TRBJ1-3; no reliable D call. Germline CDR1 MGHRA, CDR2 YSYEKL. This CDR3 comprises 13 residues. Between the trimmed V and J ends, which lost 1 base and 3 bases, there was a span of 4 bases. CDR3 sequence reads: CASSQGRGNTIYF. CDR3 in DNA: TGCGCCAGCAGCCAAGGCCGTGGAAACACCATATATTTT.

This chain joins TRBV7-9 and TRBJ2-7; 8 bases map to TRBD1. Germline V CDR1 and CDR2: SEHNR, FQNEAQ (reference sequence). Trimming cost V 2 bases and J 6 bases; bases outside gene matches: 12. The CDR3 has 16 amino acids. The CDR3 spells CASSLFRGDRGVEQYF. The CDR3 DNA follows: TGTGCCAGCAGCTTATTTAGGGGAGACAGGGGAGTCGAGCAGTACTTC.

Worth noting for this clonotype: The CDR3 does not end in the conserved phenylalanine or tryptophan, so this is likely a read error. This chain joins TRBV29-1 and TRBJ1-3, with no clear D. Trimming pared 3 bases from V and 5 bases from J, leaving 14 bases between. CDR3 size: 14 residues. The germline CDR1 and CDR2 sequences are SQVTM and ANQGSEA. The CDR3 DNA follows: TGCAGCGTTGATGGTGGAGGGAGTCGAAACACCATATATCTT. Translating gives CSVDGGGSRNTIYL.

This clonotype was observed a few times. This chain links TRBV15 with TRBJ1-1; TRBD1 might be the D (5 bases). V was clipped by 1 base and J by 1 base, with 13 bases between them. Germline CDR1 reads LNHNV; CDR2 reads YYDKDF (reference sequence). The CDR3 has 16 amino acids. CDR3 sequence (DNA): TGTGCCACCAGCAGAGCAAACAGGCCGACGAACACTGAAGCTTTCTTT. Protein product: CATSRANRPTNTEAFF.

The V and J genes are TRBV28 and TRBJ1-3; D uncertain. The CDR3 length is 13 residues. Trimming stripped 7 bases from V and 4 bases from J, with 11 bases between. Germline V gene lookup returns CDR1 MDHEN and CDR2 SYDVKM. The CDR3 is CASIEGPGNTIYF. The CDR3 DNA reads TGTGCCAGCATTGAGGGCCCAGGAAACACCATATATTTT.

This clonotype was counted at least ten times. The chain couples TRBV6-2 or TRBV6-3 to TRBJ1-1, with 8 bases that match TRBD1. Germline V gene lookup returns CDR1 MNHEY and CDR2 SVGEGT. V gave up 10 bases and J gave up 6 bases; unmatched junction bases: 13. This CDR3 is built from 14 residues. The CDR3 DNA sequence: TGTGCCACCAGGACAGGGCCGCCTAAGGCTGAAGCTTTCTTT. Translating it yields CATRTGPPKAEAFF.

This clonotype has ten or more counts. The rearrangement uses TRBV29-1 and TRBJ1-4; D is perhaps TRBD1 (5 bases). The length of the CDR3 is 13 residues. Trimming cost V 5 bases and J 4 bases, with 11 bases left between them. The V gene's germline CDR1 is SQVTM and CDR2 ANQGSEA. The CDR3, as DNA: TGCAGCGTTCGGGACGGAAATAATGAAAAACTGTTTTTT. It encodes CSVRDGNNEKLFF.

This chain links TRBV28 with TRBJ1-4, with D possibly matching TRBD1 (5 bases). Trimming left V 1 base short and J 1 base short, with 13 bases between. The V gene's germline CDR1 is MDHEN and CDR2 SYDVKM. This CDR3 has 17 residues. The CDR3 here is CASSLYPGKETNEKLFF. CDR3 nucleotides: TGTGCCAGCAGTTTATATCCAGGGAAAGAAACTAATGAAAAACTGTTTTTT.